The clone carrying this TCR beta chain turned up a few times. The record originates from a study of blood T cell repertoires in COVID-19. The CDR3 is 16 residues long. In germline, CDR1 is LNHDA, CDR2 SQIVND (reference sequence). The V end was cut by 3 bases, the J end by 8 bases, with 22 bases between. Using immunoSEQ multiplex PCR, the repertoire was profiled, and TCRdb retains in-frame clones only, with some absent. The data show 65,000 to 75,000 clones, under 85% seen once. The rearrangement links TRBV19 to TRBJ1-2; the D gene is possibly TRBD1 (5 bases). This clonotype was sampled from a man aged 70 or older with acute or convalescent COVID-19. The sample was peripheral blood. The CDR3 sequence: CASSIDLPWGGEGYTF. The CDR3, as DNA: TGTGCCAGTAGTATTGATCTTCCGTGGGGCGGCGAGGGCTACACCTTC.